A single sample is the source of the 27 T cell receptor beta chains below, sequenced in a study of regulatory T cells in long-lasting Graves disease (dated by TCRdb to about 2021). The time point label corresponds to: persistent/refractory GD, antithyroid drugs over 5 years with positive TRAb. RNA was extracted from PBMCs in TRIzol for both TCR sequencing and RNA sequencing. Library generation was performed with multiplex PCR. Sequenced on an Illumina HiSeq 4000. iRepertoire HTBI primers and Arm-PCR amplification of CDR3 regions were used to construct TCR beta libraries. TCRdb trimmed public reads at Q25 via fastp, called clones via MiXCR and kept in-frame beta chains. Duplicate CDR3 protein sequences are folded into a single record with the most common DNA and genes. The sample contains hundreds of thousands of distinct CDR3 sequences, less than 25% of them found a single time. Together, the top ten hold more than 20% of the sample.

The sample consisted of peripheral blood mononuclear cells (PBMCs), taken when the disease was refractory, from a patient treated with antithyroid drugs. These receptors originate from a female donor with Graves disease.

The rearrangement links TRBV29-1 to TRBJ1-2; a possible D gene is TRBD1 (5 bases). Germline V gene sequence: CDR1 SQVTM, CDR2 ANQGSEA. This CDR3 spans 13 amino acids. The V end lost 4 bases, the J end lost 2 bases, and 11 bases lay between the germline ends. CDR3 amino acids: CSVAGLDNYGYTF. The CDR3, as DNA: TGCAGCGTTGCGGGACTTGACAACTATGGCTACACCTTC.

V and J are TRBV19 and TRBJ1-5; D unclear. The length of the CDR3 is 16 residues. The V and J ends lost 0 bases and 0 bases respectively, with 9 bases between them. Looked up from germline, CDR1 is LNHDA and CDR2 is SQIVND (reference sequence). The CDR3 nucleotides read TGTGCCAGTAGTATAGAATGGGGATATAGCAATCAGCCCCAGCATTTT. The encoded protein is CASSIEWGYSNQPQHF.

This clonotype was seen a handful of times. The chain links TRBV6-1 to TRBJ2-7; TRBD2 might be the D (6 bases). The germline gives CDR1 MNHNS, CDR2 SASEGT. The V end was cut by 6 bases, the J end by 1 base, with 13 bases between. This CDR3 comprises 14 residues. The CDR3 sequence: CASRPRLGSYEQYF. In DNA form, the CDR3 reads TGTGCCAGCAGACCTAGACTAGGATCCTACGAGCAGTACTTC.

This clonotype was seen a few times. CDR3 nucleotides: TGTGCCAGCAGCCCCCAGGCGTTTGTGAACACCGGGGAGCTGTTTTTT. This gives the protein CASSPQAFVNTGELFF. This chain joins TRBV7-3 and TRBJ2-2; D gene unclear. This CDR3 is built from 16 residues. Germline values: CDR1 SGHTA, CDR2 FQGTGA. The V end lost 5 bases, the J end lost 1 base, and 14 bases lay between the germline ends.

This clonotype was observed at least ten times. The chain carries TRBV6-1 and TRBJ2-7; the D is unclear. Germline CDR1 is MNHNS and CDR2 is SASEGT. V lost 7 bases, J lost 6 bases, and 13 bases lay in between. This CDR3 has 12 amino acids. The CDR3 DNA sequence: TGTGCCAGCACCAACGGGCCAGCCGAGCAGTACTTC. It specifies CASTNGPAEQYF.

The V and J genes are TRBV30 and TRBJ1-2; 8 bases align to TRBD1. The germline V gene encodes CDR1 GTSNPN and CDR2 SVGIG (reference sequence). There are 12 residues in the CDR3. V lost 2 bases to trimming and J lost 7 bases; unmatched junction nucleotides: 3. Here the CDR3 reads CAWSMTGAGYTF. The CDR3 nucleotides read TGTGCCTGGAGTATGACAGGGGCTGGCTACACCTTC.

The chain is built from TRBV12-3 or TRBV12-4 and TRBJ2-5, with TRBD1 matching over 7 bases. The CDR3 runs to 14 residues. The V gene end was trimmed by 10 bases and the J gene end by 2 bases; junction bases not matched to a gene: 10. CDR3 amino acids: CAISVTGTQETQYF. The CDR3 DNA sequence: TGTGCCATTTCTGTGACAGGGACGCAAGAGACCCAGTACTTC.

This clonotype was detected ten times or more. The V and J genes are TRBV2 and TRBJ1-5; possible D gene TRBD1, 5 bases. This CDR3 region has 15 residues. Trimming removed 3 bases at V and 1 base at J, with 10 bases between. Germline CDR1 and CDR2: SNHLY and FYNNEI. The CDR3 DNA sequence: TGTGCCAGCAGTGACGAGGGGTTGAGCAATCAGCCCCAGCATTTT. This codes for CASSDEGLSNQPQHF.

This clonotype was found a few times. Just one base apart from a much larger clone, this may be a read error. V gene TRBV20-1 combines with J gene TRBJ2-5; a weak D match, TRBD1 (5 bases). Germline CDR1 is DFQATT and CDR2 is SNEGSKA (reference sequence). V was cut by 3 bases and J by 1 base, with 6 bases left in between. This CDR3 contains 12 residues. The CDR3 coding sequence is TGCAGTGCTAGCCAGGGCCAAGAGACCCAGTACTTC. Its protein is CSASQGQETQYF.

This clonotype was found many times. CDR3 coding DNA: TGTGCCAGCAGTCCACAGGGGGCTCAAGAGACCCAGTACTTC. Amino acids: CASSPQGAQETQYF. The chain recombines TRBV12-3 or TRBV12-4 with TRBJ2-5; 9 bases are shared with TRBD1. This CDR3 spans 14 amino acids. Trimming at V came to 5 bases and at J to 2 bases, leaving 3 bases not matched to a gene.

With respect to this clonotype: A junction end diverges from the germline sequence, so it may reflect a read error. The chain carries TRBV3-1 and TRBJ2-7; 8 bases are shared with TRBD2. This CDR3 has 18 residues. The germline V gene has CDR1 LGHDT and CDR2 YNNKEL (reference sequence). The CDR3 bases are TGTGCCAGCGGCCAAGATGCAATGGGACTAGTGTTCTCCTACGAGCAGTACTTC. Protein sequence: CASGQDAMGLVFSYEQYF.

The rearrangement uses TRBV6-1 and TRBJ1-2; D remains unclear. The V end lost 11 bases, the J end lost 7 bases, and 14 bases lay between the germline ends. Germline loops: CDR1 MNHNS, CDR2 SASEGT. The CDR3 length is 11 residues. As DNA, the CDR3 is TGTGCCCATATACCCGTCCGTGGCTACACCTTC. The encoded protein is CAHIPVRGYTF.

The rearrangement uses TRBV30 and TRBJ1-2, with a possible D match to TRBD1 (6 bases). Trimming removed 3 bases at V and 8 bases at J, with 10 bases between. Germline CDR1 reads GTSNPN; CDR2 reads SVGIG (reference sequence). The CDR3 runs 11 residues. CDR3 nucleotides: TGTGCCTGGAGGGTCGGGGGCGGCTACACCTTC. This encodes CAWRVGGGYTF.

As regards this clonotype: Given a much more abundant clone one base away, this may be a read error. The chain links TRBV6-1 to TRBJ2-5; D assignment may be TRBD1 or TRBD2 (5 bases each). The CDR3 covers 14 residues. The germline V gene encodes CDR1 MNHNS and CDR2 SASEGT. The CDR3 region is CASSPSGQQEAQYF. In DNA, the CDR3 is TGTGCCAGCAGCCCCTCGGGGCAGCAAGAGGCCCAGTACTTC.

The CDR3 loop reads CSVGRGGSEAFF. In DNA, the CDR3 is TGCAGCGTTGGTAGGGGAGGCTCTGAAGCTTTCTTT. The rearrangement uses TRBV29-1 and TRBJ1-1; D is possibly TRBD1 (5 bases). The CDR3 spans 12 residues. Trimming removed 4 bases at V and 6 bases at J, with 12 bases between. Germline-derived CDR1 and CDR2 are SQVTM and ANQGSEA.

The J gene is TRBJ2-4, the V gene TRBV5-4; D unclear. Deletions cut 2 bases from V and 1 base from J, with 10 bases between. The CDR3 is 15 amino acids. Per the germline V gene, CDR1 is SGHNT and CDR2 is YYREEE (reference sequence). The CDR3 loop is CASSFTGIAKNIQYF. As DNA, the CDR3 is TGTGCCAGCAGCTTCACGGGTATCGCCAAAAACATTCAGTACTTC. Based on the CDR3 plus reference TRBV5-4 and TRBJ2-4, the full variable domain is ETGVTQSPTHLIKTRGQQVTLRCSSQSGHNTVSWYQQALGQGPQFIFQYYREEENGRGNFPPRFSGLQFPNYSSELNVNALELDDSALYLCASSFTGIAKNIQYFGAGTRLSVL.

A few counts support this clonotype. The V call is TRBV6-1, the J call TRBJ1-2, with 10 bases aligning to TRBD1. This CDR3 region has 14 residues. Per germline, CDR1 MNHNS and CDR2 SASEGT. V shed 5 bases, J shed 4 bases, and the junction held 4 bases outside the gene matches. CDR3 amino acids: CASSRQGAFYGYTF. The DNA of the CDR3 is TGTGCCAGCAGTCGACAGGGGGCTTTCTATGGCTACACCTTC.

This clonotype was detected ten times or more. This CDR3 is CASSVQNSEKLFF. The CDR3 DNA reads TGTGCCAGCAGTGTACAGAACTCTGAAAAACTGTTTTTT. The chain uses TRBV2 and TRBJ1-4; D unresolved. The germline CDR1 and CDR2 sequences are SNHLY and FYNNEI. The V and J ends lost 4 bases and 7 bases respectively, with 10 bases between them. This CDR3 comprises 13 residues.

This clonotype was detected only a few times. The rearrangement uses TRBV30 and TRBJ2-7; D possibly corresponds to TRBD1 (6 bases). This CDR3 spans 13 amino acids. Germline values: CDR1 GTSNPN, CDR2 SVGIG (reference sequence). Trimming left V 3 bases short and J 6 bases short, with 15 bases between. CDR3 in DNA: TGTGCCTGGAGCCCGGGACAAGGAAGCGAGCAGTACTTC. Protein product: CAWSPGQGSEQYF. The variable domain in full, completed from reference TRBV30 and TRBJ2-7, reads SQTIHQWPATLVQPVGSPLSLECTVEGTSNPNLYWYRQAAGRGLQLLFYSVGIGQISSEVPQNLSASRPQDRQFILSSKKLLLSDSGFYLCAWSPGQGSEQYFGPGTRLTVT.

This clonotype appeared many times. This chain links TRBV7-2 with TRBJ1-2; D is unclear. V lost 2 bases and J 2 bases, leaving 3 bases between the germline ends. CDR1 is SGHTA and CDR2 is FQGNSA in the germline V gene. This CDR3 has 12 amino acids. In DNA, the CDR3 is TGTGCCAGCAGCTTAACCAACTATGGCTACACCTTC. Protein product: CASSLTNYGYTF.

Comment on this clonotype: A much larger clonotype is one base distant, so this may be a read error. The chain carries TRBV29-1 and TRBJ1-1, with D perhaps matching TRBD1 (5 bases). From germline, CDR1 is SQVTM and CDR2 ANQGSEA. V was pared by 4 bases and J by 7 bases, with 22 bases between. CDR3 length: 15 residues. In DNA, the CDR3 is TGCAGCGTTGTTTCCGGGACTTTGAGGGCCAATGAAGCTTTCTTT. Translation: CSVVSGTLRANEAFF.

On this clonotype: One end of the junction fails to match germline, which may point to a read error. This rearrangement joins TRBV10-2 to TRBJ1-1; possible D gene TRBD1, 5 bases. The germline V gene encodes CDR1 WSHSY and CDR2 SAAADI. The CDR3 covers 13 residues. Here the CDR3 DNA reads TGCACCAGCAGACAGCGGGGTGGGACTGAAGCTTTCTTT. Its translation: CTSRQRGGTEAFF.

This clonotype was seen ten or more times. The chain joins TRBV5-1 to TRBJ1-2; unclear D gene. There are 14 residues in the CDR3. The germline V gene encodes CDR1 SGHRS and CDR2 YFSETQ. The V end was cut by 0 bases, the J end by 4 bases, with 10 bases between. CDR3 nucleotide sequence: TGCGCCAGCAGCTTGGCCAGGTCGGGCTATGGCTACACCTTC. Amino acids: CASSLARSGYGYTF. The full variable domain, completed using reference TRBV5-1 and TRBJ1-2, is KAGVTQTPRYLIKTRGQQVTLSCSPISGHRSVSWYQQTPGQGLQFLFEYFSETQRNKGNFPGRFSGRQFSNSRSEMNVSTLELGDSALYLCASSLARSGYGYTFGSGTRLTVV.

Ten or more counts support this clonotype. The chain uses TRBV28 and TRBJ2-7; D possibly corresponds to TRBD1 (5 bases). The CDR3 spans 13 residues. Trimming took off 0 bases at V and 7 bases at J, with 10 bases between the two ends. The germline V gene has CDR1 MDHEN and CDR2 SYDVKM. The CDR3 reads CASSLWRQTEQYF. The DNA for the CDR3 is TGTGCCAGCAGTTTATGGCGACAGACGGAGCAGTACTTC.

This clonotype was observed at least ten times. The V gene is TRBV6-1, the J gene TRBJ1-1; D gene ambiguous. Germline V lookup: CDR1 MNHNS, CDR2 SASEGT. This CDR3 is built from 11 residues. Trimming removed 7 bases at V and 10 bases at J, with 13 bases between. The CDR3 region has the DNA TGTGCCAGCACCCACGTAGGCGCAGCTTTCTTT. Protein sequence: CASTHVGAAFF.

This clonotype was seen ten or more times. The rearrangement uses TRBV3-1 and TRBJ2-5, with a weak D call TRBD1 (5 bases). Germline V gene data show CDR1 as LGHDT and CDR2 as YNNKEL (reference sequence). V lost 0 bases to trimming and J lost 5 bases, with 28 bases between them. This CDR3 region has 20 residues. This chain's CDR3 is CASSQDYHYGAGLEIETQYF. The CDR3, as DNA: TGTGCCAGCAGCCAAGATTATCATTACGGAGCAGGGTTAGAAATTGAGACCCAGTACTTC.

In this sample, this clonotype turned up many times. The chain links TRBV12-3 or TRBV12-4 to TRBJ1-1; 7 bases line up with TRBD1. This CDR3 comprises 15 residues. V shed 5 bases and J 1 base; nucleotides not matched to a gene: 7. This CDR3 is CASSKGAEQNTEAFF. Written as DNA, the CDR3 is TGTGCCAGCAGTAAGGGGGCAGAACAGAACACTGAAGCTTTCTTT.